The rows below give T cell receptor beta chains drawn from one sample of a study of T cell repertoires in cytomegalovirus infection. For these receptors, no antigen is known. TCRdb independently ran MiXCR on the reads; one entry per CDR3 protein. Altogether around 130,000 distinct CDR3 sequences are present, roughly a quarter being singletons, with the ten largest covering 34%. The material sequenced was PBMCs, sequenced either directly or after in vitro stimulation (not recorded which). Source of these receptors: a human donor in good health (CMV status not recorded). Some clones in this sample may be carry-over from other donors' samples. Each CDR3 is given with its conserved first and last residue. The order of the fields is clone size, J gene, V gene, D gene, CDR3 DNA, CDR3 protein. A D gene is named only where the DNA matches it firmly. Expanded clones get a size class; other rows say once, few or many, or leave the size out.

clone_size: -
j_call: TRBJ2-7
v_call: TRBV28
d_call: TRBD1
cdr3_nt: TGTGCCAGCAGTTACCCCGGGACAGGGGTACCCGAGCAGTACTTC
cdr3_aa: CASSYPGTGVPEQYF

clone_size: many
j_call: TRBJ1-1
v_call: TRBV28
d_call: TRBD1
cdr3_nt: TGTGCCAGCAGGACAGGGGCGCTTACCACTGAAGCTTTCTTT
cdr3_aa: CASRTGALTTEAFF

clone_size: -
j_call: TRBJ2-4
v_call: TRBV6-5
d_call: TRBD2
cdr3_nt: TGTGCCAGCAGAGACGGGGGGACGGTAAACATTCAGTACTTC
cdr3_aa: CASRDGGTVNIQYF

clone_size: -
j_call: TRBJ2-7
v_call: TRBV4-1
d_call: -
cdr3_nt: TGCGCCAGCAGCCACGGGGACCGCGACGAGCAGTACTTC
cdr3_aa: CASSHGDRDEQYF

clone_size: -
j_call: TRBJ1-1
v_call: TRBV7-9
d_call: -
cdr3_nt: TGTGCCAGCAGCTTCCCTGGTAGCGCAGACACTGAAGCTTTCTTT
cdr3_aa: CASSFPGSADTEAFF

clone_size: -
j_call: TRBJ2-1
v_call: TRBV12-5
d_call: TRBD1
cdr3_nt: TGTGCTAGTGGTTTGGTTCTGGACAGGAGCACCTACAATGAGCAGTTCTTC
cdr3_aa: CASGLVLDRSTYNEQFF

clone_size: many
j_call: TRBJ2-1
v_call: TRBV7-3
d_call: -
cdr3_nt: TGTGCCAGCAGTCCTAACTCGAACAATGAGCAGTTCTTC
cdr3_aa: CASSPNSNNEQFF

clone_size: -
j_call: TRBJ2-1
v_call: TRBV6-1
d_call: TRBD2
cdr3_nt: TGTGCCAGCAGTGGACTAGCGGGAGGGCCAGTATACAATGAGCAGTTCTTC
cdr3_aa: CASSGLAGGPVYNEQFF

clone_size: -
j_call: TRBJ2-3
v_call: TRBV15
d_call: -
cdr3_nt: TGTGCCACCTCAAAGGACAGCCCTAGCACAGATACGCAGTATTTT
cdr3_aa: CATSKDSPSTDTQYF

clone_size: -
j_call: TRBJ2-1
v_call: TRBV7-9
d_call: TRBD1
cdr3_nt: TGTGCCAGCAGCTCCGGGACAGGGGGTTCGAGCGGACATTACAATGAGCAGTTCTTC
cdr3_aa: CASSSGTGGSSGHYNEQFF

clone_size: -
j_call: TRBJ1-2
v_call: TRBV6-8
d_call: -
cdr3_nt: TGTGCCAGCAGTTACTCGGACAGCACCTATGGCTACACCTTC
cdr3_aa: CASSYSDSTYGYTF

clone_size: many
j_call: TRBJ2-5
v_call: TRBV7-2
d_call: -
cdr3_nt: TGTGCCAGCAGCCGCGGGCGGGACGCAGAGACCCAGTACTTC
cdr3_aa: CASSRGRDAETQYF

clone_size: -
j_call: TRBJ2-2
v_call: TRBV4-3
d_call: -
cdr3_nt: TGCGCCAGCAGCCAACCGACCGGGACATCGAGCGGGGAGCTGTTTTTT
cdr3_aa: CASSQPTGTSSGELFF

clone_size: few
j_call: TRBJ2-1
v_call: TRBV27
d_call: -
cdr3_nt: TGTGCCAGCCCTGGGGGCAGGGCCTACAATGAGCAGTTCTTC
cdr3_aa: CASPGGRAYNEQFF

clone_size: few
j_call: TRBJ2-1
v_call: TRBV12-3/TRBV12-4
d_call: -
cdr3_nt: TGTGCCAGCACCCTTCGCTCCGGCTACAATGAGCAGTTCTTC
cdr3_aa: CASTLRSGYNEQFF

clone_size: -
j_call: TRBJ2-5
v_call: TRBV6-1
d_call: -
cdr3_nt: TGTGCCAGCAGTTGGTCAGGGAAAGAGACCCAGTACTTC
cdr3_aa: CASSWSGKETQYF

clone_size: few
j_call: TRBJ2-7
v_call: TRBV28
d_call: -
cdr3_nt: TGTGCCAGCAGTTTAGACTCCTTCTACGAGCAGTACTTC
cdr3_aa: CASSLDSFYEQYF

clone_size: -
j_call: TRBJ2-2
v_call: TRBV27
d_call: -
cdr3_nt: TGTGCCAGCAGCCAATTAACGGCGCCTAAAGGCGGGGAGCTGTTTTTT
cdr3_aa: CASSQLTAPKGGELFF

clone_size: few
j_call: TRBJ2-1
v_call: TRBV7-6
d_call: TRBD2
cdr3_nt: TGTGCCAGCAGCATGGCACTAGCGGGAGGGTACAATGAGCAGTTCTTC
cdr3_aa: CASSMALAGGYNEQFF

clone_size: few
j_call: TRBJ2-4
v_call: TRBV4-1
d_call: -
cdr3_nt: TGCGCCAGCAGCCAACCGGCAGCCCAAGCCAAAAACATTCAGTACTTC
cdr3_aa: CASSQPAAQAKNIQYF

clone_size: once
j_call: TRBJ1-4
v_call: TRBV19
d_call: -
cdr3_nt: TGTGCCAGTAGCATATTTGTCCGGGAAAAACTGTTTTTT
cdr3_aa: CASSIFVREKLFF

clone_size: -
j_call: TRBJ2-5
v_call: TRBV7-6
d_call: -
cdr3_nt: TGTGCCAGCAGCTTAAAATCAGGAACAGAGACCCAGTACTTC
cdr3_aa: CASSLKSGTETQYF

clone_size: few
j_call: TRBJ2-3
v_call: TRBV12-3/TRBV12-4
d_call: -
cdr3_nt: TGTGCCAGCAGAGGGGCGGTTAAGGCAGATACGCAGTATTTT
cdr3_aa: CASRGAVKADTQYF

clone_size: few
j_call: TRBJ2-1
v_call: TRBV20-1
d_call: TRBD2
cdr3_nt: TGCAGTGCTAGAACCACTAGCGCCGAGAGTGGTGAGCAGTTCTTC
cdr3_aa: CSARTTSAESGEQFF

clone_size: few
j_call: TRBJ2-7
v_call: TRBV7-2
d_call: TRBD1
cdr3_nt: TGTGCCAGCAGCTTAGCGACAGGGCTCGAGCAGTACTTC
cdr3_aa: CASSLATGLEQYF

clone_size: -
j_call: TRBJ2-3
v_call: TRBV27
d_call: -
cdr3_nt: TGTGCCAGCAGTTCAACCAGTGGGGGGGCCACAGATACGCAGTATTTT
cdr3_aa: CASSSTSGGATDTQYF

clone_size: few
j_call: TRBJ2-7
v_call: TRBV28
d_call: -
cdr3_nt: TGTGCCAGCACCGACTCCTCCTACGAGCAGTACTTC
cdr3_aa: CASTDSSYEQYF

clone_size: few
j_call: TRBJ2-5
v_call: TRBV14
d_call: TRBD2
cdr3_nt: TGTGCCAGCAGCCTTGGGTCTAGCGGCCCTCCCCGTGAGCAAGAGACCCAGTACTTC
cdr3_aa: CASSLGSSGPPREQETQYF

clone_size: many
j_call: TRBJ2-1
v_call: TRBV7-6
d_call: -
cdr3_nt: TGTGCCAGCAGCTCTTACGCACGTCACCATGAGCAGTTCTTC
cdr3_aa: CASSSYARHHEQFF

clone_size: -
j_call: TRBJ2-5
v_call: TRBV2
d_call: TRBD2
cdr3_nt: TGTGCCAGCAGTAGGGGGACTAGCGGGAACCAAGAGACCCAGTACTTC
cdr3_aa: CASSRGTSGNQETQYF

clone_size: -
j_call: TRBJ2-6
v_call: TRBV12-3/TRBV12-4
d_call: -
cdr3_nt: TGTGCCAGCAGTTTTCTGGGAGCACCTGGGGCCAACGTCCTGACTTTC
cdr3_aa: CASSFLGAPGANVLTF